The clone carrying this T cell receptor (beta chain) was found a few times. The data were obtained in a study of blood T cells in healthy people across ages. Germline CDR1 reads SGHNT; CDR2 reads YYREEE (reference sequence). There are 16 residues in the CDR3. The V gene end was trimmed by 4 bases and the J gene end by 5 bases; junction bases not matched to a gene: 12. The second PCR ran roughly 7 to 11 cycles with a sample-barcoded 5' primer and J-beta primers. TCRdb fed the 5' RACE reads into MiXCR, producing one record per CDR3 protein. Among around 800,000 distinct CDR3 sequences listed, approximately 59% were seen once.

Specimen: blood. The TCR was taken from a man under 40 in good health. V and J are TRBV5-4 and TRBJ2-7; 10 bases agree with TRBD2. CDR3 bases: TGTGCCAGCAGCCCGGGGGGACTAGCGCCTTACCACGAGCAGTACTTC. Translation gives CASSPGGLAPYHEQYF.